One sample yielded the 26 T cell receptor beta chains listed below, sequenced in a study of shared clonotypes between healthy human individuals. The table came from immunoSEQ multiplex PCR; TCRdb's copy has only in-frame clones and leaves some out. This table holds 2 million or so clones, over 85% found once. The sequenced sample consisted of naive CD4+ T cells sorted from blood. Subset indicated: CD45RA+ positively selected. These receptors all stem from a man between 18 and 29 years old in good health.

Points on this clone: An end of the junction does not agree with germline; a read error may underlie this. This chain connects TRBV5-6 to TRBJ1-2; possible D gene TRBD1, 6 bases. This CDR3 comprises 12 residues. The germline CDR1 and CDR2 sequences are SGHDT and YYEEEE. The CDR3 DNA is TGTGCCAGCAGCTTGACGACAGGCCAATGGGAATTC. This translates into CASSLTTGQWEF. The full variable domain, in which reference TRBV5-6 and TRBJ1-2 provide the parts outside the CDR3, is DAGVTQSPTHLIKTRGQQVTLRCSPKSGHDTVSWYQQALGQGPQFIFQYYEEEERQRGNFPDRFSGHQFPNYSSELNVNALLLGDSALYLCASSLTTGQWEFGSGTRLTVV.

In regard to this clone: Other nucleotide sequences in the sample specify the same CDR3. The CDR3, as DNA: TGCGCCAGCAGCCCGGGGACAGGGTATGGCTACACCTTC. It specifies CASSPGTGYGYTF. The chain has TRBV5-1 and TRBJ1-2, with TRBD1 identical over 9 bases. The germline CDR1 and CDR2 sequences are SGHRS and YFSETQ. The CDR3 has 13 amino acids. Germline trimming cut 4 bases from V and 5 bases from J; bases unmatched to any gene: 3.

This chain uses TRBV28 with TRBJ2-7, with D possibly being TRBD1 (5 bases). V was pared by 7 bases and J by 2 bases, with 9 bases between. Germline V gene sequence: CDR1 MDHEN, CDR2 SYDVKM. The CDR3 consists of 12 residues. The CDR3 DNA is TGTGCCAGCATTGGCAGGGCCTACGAGCAGTACTTC. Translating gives CASIGRAYEQYF.

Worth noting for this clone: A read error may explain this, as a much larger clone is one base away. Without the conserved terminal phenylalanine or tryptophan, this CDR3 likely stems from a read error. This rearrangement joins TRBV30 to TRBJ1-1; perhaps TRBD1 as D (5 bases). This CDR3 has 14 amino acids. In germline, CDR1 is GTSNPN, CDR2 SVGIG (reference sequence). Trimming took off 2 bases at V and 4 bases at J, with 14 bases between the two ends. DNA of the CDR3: TGTGCCTGGAGTCCTCTGACGGGGGGCACTGAAGCTTTCTCT. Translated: CAWSPLTGGTEAFS.

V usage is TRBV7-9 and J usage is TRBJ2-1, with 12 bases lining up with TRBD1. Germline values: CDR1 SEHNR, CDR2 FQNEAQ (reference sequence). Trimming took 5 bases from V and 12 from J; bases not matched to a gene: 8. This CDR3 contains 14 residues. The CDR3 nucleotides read TGTGCCAGCAGCCAGGGACAGGGGGCGCTTCGGCAGTTCTTC. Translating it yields CASSQGQGALRQFF.

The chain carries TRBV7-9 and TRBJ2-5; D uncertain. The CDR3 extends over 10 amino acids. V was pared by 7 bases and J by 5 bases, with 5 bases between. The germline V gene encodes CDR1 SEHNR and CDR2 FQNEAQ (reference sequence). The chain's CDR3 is CASTEETQYF. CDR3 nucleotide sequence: TGTGCCAGCACGGAGGAGACCCAGTACTTC.

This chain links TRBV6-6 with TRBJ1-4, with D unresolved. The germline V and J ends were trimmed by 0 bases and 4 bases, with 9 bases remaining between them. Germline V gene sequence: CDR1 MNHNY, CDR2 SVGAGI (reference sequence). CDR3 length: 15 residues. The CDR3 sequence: CASSYSGQLNEKLFF. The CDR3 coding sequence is TGTGCCAGCAGTTACTCCGGGCAGCTTAATGAAAAACTGTTTTTT.

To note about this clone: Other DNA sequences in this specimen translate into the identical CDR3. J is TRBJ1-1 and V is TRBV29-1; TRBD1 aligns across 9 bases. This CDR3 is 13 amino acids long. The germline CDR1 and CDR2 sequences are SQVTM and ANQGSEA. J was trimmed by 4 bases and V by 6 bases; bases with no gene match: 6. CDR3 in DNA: TGCAGCGTGGACAGGGGTAGAGGCACTGAAGCTTTCTTT. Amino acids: CSVDRGRGTEAFF.

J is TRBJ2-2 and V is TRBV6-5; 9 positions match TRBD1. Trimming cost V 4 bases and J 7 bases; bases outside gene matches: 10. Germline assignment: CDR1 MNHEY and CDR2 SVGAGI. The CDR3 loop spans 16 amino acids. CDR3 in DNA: TGTGCCAGCAGTTCGCCGGGACAGGGAAGGGACGGGGAGCTGTTTTTT. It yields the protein CASSSPGQGRDGELFF.

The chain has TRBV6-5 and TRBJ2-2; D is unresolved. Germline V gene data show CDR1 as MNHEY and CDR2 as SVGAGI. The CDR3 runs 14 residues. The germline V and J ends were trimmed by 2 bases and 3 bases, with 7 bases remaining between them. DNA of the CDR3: TGTGCCAGCAGTTACCGTCTTTACACCGGGGAGCTGTTTTTT. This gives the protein CASSYRLYTGELFF.

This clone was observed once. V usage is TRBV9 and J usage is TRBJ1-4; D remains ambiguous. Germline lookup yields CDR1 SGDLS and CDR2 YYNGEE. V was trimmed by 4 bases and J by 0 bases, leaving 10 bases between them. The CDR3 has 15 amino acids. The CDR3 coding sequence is TGTGCCAGCAGCCTCTCACAGTCAACTAATGAAAAACTGTTTTTT. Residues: CASSLSQSTNEKLFF.

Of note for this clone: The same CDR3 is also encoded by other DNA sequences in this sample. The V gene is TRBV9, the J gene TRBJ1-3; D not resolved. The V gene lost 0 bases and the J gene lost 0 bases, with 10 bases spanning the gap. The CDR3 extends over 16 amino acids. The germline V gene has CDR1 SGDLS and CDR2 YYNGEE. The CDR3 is CASSVVDGISGNTIYF. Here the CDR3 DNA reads TGTGCCAGCAGCGTAGTAGACGGAATCTCTGGAAACACCATATATTTT.

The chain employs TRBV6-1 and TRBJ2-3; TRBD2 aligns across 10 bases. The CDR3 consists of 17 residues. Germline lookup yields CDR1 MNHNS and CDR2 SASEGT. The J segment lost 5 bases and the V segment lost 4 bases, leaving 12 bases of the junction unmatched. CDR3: CASSGTLGTSARDTQYF. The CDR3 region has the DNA TGTGCCAGCAGTGGGACCCTCGGGACTAGCGCAAGAGATACGCAGTATTTT.

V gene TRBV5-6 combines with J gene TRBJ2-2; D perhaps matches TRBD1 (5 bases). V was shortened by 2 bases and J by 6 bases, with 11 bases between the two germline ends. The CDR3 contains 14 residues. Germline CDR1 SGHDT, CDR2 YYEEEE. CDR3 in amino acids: CASSFRQGAGELFF. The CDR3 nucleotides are TGTGCCAGCAGCTTCCGGCAGGGCGCCGGGGAGCTGTTTTTT.

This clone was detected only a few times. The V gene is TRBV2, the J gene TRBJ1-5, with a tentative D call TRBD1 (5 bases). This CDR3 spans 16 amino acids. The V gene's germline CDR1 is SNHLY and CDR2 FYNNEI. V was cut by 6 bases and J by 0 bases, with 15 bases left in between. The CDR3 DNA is TGTGCCAGCAGGGGTAAAACAGGCGATAGCAATCAGCCCCAGCATTTT. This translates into CASRGKTGDSNQPQHF.

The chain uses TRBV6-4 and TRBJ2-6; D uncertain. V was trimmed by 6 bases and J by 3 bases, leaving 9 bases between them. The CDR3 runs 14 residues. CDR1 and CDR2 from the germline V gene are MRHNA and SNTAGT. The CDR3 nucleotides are TGTGCCAGCAGCCCTCGAGATGGGGCCAACGTCCTGACTTTC. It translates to CASSPRDGANVLTF.

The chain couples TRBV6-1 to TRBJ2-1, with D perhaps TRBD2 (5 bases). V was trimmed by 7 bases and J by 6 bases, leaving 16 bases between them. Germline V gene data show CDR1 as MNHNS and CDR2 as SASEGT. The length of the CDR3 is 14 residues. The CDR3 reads CASTPQPGGNEQFF. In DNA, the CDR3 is TGTGCCAGCACCCCACAGCCAGGAGGCAATGAGCAGTTCTTC.

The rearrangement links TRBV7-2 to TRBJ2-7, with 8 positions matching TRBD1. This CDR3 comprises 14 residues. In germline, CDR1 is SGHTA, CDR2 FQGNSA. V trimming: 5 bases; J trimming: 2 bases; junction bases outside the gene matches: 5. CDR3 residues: CASSIGTGAYEQYF. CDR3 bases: TGTGCCAGCAGCATTGGGACAGGCGCCTACGAGCAGTACTTC.

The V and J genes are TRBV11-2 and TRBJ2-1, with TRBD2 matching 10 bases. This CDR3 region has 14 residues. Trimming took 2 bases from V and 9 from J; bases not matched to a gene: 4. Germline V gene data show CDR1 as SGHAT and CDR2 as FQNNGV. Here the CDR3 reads CASSLSGLAFEQFF. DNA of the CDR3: TGTGCCAGCAGCTTATCGGGACTAGCGTTTGAGCAGTTCTTC.

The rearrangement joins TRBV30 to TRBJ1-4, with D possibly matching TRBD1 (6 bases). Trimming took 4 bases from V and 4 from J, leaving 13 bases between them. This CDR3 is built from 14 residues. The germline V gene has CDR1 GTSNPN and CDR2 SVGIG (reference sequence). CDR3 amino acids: CAWMQGKNNEKLFF. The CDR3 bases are TGTGCCTGGATGCAGGGGAAGAATAATGAAAAACTGTTTTTT.

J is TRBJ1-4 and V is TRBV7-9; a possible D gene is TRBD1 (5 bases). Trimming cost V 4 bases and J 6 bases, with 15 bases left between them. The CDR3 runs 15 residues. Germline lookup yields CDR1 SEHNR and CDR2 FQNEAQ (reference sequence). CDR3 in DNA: TGTGCCAGCAGCTCCCCCGAGGGGCTTTATGAAAAACTGTTTTTT. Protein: CASSSPEGLYEKLFF.

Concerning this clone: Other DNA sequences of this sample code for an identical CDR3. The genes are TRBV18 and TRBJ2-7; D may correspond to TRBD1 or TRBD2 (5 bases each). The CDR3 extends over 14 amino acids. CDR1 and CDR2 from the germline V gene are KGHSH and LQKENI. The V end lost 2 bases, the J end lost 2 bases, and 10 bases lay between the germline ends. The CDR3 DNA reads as TGTGCCAGCTCACCAGAGGGGCTGCCCTACGAGCAGTACTTC. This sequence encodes CASSPEGLPYEQYF.

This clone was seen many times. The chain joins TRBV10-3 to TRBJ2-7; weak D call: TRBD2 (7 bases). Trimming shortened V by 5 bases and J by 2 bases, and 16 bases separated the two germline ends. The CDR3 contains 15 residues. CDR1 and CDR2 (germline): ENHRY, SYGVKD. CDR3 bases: TGTGCCATCAGTCCTGGGGGCGGGGGTCCCTACGAGCAGTACTTC. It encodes CAISPGGGGPYEQYF.

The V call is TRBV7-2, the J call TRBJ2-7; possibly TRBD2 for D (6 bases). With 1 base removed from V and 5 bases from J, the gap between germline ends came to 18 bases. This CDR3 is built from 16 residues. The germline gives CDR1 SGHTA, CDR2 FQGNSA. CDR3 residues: CASSLVGTQAWDEQYF. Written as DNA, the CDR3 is TGTGCCAGCAGCTTAGTAGGGACTCAGGCCTGGGACGAGCAGTACTTC.

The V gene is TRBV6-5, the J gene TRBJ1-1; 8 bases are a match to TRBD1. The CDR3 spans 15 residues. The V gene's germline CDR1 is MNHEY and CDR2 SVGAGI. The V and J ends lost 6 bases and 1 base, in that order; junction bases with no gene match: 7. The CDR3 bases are TGTGCCAGCAGGGGGGGACAGGCGAAGAACACTGAAGCTTTCTTT. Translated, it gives CASRGGQAKNTEAFF.

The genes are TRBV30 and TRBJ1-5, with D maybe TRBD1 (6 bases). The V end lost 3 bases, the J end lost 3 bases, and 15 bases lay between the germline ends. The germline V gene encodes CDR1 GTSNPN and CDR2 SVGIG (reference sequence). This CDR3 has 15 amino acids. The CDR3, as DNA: TGTGCCTGGAGGGGAGGGGGGCCCAACAATCAGCCCCAGCATTTT. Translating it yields CAWRGGGPNNQPQHF.